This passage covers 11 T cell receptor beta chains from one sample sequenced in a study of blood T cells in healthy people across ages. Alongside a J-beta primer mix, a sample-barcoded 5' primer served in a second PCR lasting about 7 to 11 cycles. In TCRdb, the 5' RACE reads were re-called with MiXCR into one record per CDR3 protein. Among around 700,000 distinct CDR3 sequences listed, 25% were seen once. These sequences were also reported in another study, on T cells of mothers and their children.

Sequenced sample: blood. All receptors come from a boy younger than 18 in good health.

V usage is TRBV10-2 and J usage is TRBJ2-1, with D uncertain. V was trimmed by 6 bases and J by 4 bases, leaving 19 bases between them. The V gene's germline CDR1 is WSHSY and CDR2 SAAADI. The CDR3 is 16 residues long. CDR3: CASRYKQQLGYNEQFF. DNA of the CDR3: TGCGCCAGCAGATATAAACAACAGTTGGGGTACAATGAGCAGTTCTTC.

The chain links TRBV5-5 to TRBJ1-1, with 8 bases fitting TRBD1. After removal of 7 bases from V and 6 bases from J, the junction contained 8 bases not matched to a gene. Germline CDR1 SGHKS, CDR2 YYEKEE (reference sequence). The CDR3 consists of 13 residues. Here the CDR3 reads CASERQGRPEAFF. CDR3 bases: TGTGCCAGCGAAAGACAGGGGCGTCCTGAAGCTTTCTTT.

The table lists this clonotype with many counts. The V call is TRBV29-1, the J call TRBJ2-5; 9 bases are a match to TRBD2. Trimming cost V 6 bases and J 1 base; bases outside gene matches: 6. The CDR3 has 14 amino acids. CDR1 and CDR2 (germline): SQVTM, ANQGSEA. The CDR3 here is CSVPSGGSQETQYF. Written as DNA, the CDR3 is TGCAGCGTACCCAGCGGGGGGTCCCAAGAGACCCAGTACTTC.

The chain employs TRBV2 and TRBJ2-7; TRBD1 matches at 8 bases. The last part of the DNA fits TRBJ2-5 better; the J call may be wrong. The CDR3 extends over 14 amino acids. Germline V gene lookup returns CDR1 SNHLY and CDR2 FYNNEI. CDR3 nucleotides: TGTGCCAGCAGGAAGGACAGGGCGCAAGAGACCCAGTACTTC. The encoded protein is CASRKDRAQETQYF.

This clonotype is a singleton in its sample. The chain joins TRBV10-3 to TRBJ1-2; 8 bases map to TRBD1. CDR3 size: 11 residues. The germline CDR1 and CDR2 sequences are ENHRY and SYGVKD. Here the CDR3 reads CPTKDRDGYTF. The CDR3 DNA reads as TGTCCCACTAAGGACAGGGATGGCTACACCTTC.

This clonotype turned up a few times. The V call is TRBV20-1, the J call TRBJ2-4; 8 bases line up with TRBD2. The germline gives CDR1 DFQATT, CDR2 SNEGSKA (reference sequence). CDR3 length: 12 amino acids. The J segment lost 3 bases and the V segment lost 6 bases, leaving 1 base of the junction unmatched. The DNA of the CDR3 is TGCAGTGCCGGGAGGGGCAAAAACATTCAGTACTTC. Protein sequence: CSAGRGKNIQYF.

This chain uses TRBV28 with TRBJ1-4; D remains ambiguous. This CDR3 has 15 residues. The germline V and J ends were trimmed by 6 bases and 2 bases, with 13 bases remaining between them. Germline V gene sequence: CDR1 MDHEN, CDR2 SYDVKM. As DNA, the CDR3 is TGTGCCAGCAGGGTTTGGAGGTCCACTAATGAAAAACTGTTTTTT. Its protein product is CASRVWRSTNEKLFF.

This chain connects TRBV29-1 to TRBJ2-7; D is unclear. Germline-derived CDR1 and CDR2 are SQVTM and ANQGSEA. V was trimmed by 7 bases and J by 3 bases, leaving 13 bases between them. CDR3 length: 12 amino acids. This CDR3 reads CSAGISVYEQYF. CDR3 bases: TGCAGCGCTGGAATTAGTGTCTACGAGCAGTACTTC.

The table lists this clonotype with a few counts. The CDR3 sequence is CSARDVNSGGNEQFF. CDR3 sequence (DNA): TGCAGTGCTAGAGACGTGAATAGCGGGGGAAATGAGCAGTTCTTC. The V gene is TRBV20-1, the J gene TRBJ2-1; TRBD2 agrees at 9 bases. Germline CDR1 reads DFQATT; CDR2 reads SNEGSKA (reference sequence). CDR3 length: 15 residues. V lost 0 bases and J lost 7; bases outside the gene matches: 7.

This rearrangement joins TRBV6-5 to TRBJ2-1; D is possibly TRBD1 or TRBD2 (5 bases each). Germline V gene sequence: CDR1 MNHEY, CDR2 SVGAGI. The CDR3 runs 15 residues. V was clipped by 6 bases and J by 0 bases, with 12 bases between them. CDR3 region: CASRVGTPSYNEQFF. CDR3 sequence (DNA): TGTGCCAGCAGAGTCGGGACCCCCTCCTACAATGAGCAGTTCTTC.

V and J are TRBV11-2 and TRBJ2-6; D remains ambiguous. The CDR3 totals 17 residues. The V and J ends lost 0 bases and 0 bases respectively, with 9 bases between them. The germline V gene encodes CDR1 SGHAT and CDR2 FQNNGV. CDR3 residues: CASSLEAAISGANVLTF. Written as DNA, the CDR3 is TGTGCCAGCAGCTTAGAGGCCGCTATCTCTGGGGCCAACGTCCTGACTTTC.